The present entry profiles one T cell receptor (beta chain) with its context. Its antigen is still unknown. CDR1 and CDR2 from the germline V gene are MNHEY and SMNVEV (reference sequence). V shed 2 bases and J shed 10 bases, with 8 bases lying between them. The CDR3 has 12 amino acids. The data were produced by immunoSEQ multiplex PCR, yet TCRdb's version contains in-frame clones alone and is incomplete. The table records 25,000 to 40,000 clones, around 94% of them present only once. This entry is derived from a study of T cell clones after liver transplantation. Study details: In this trial, immunosuppression withdrawal was attempted within 2 years of liver transplant. Tolerant meant at least one year fully off immunosuppression without liver enzymes above twice normal. Points from the study as a whole: Rather than being deleted, graft donor-reactive T cells may have moved into the graft.

This material consisted of CD8+ T cells from blood, taken 12 months after liver transplant. The chain joins TRBV27 to TRBJ1-4; D is uncertain. The receptor comes from a human patient who received a liver transplant. The T cells may come from the graft donor. CDR3 DNA sequence: TGTGCCAGCAGTTTAGGCGGGAGAAAACTGTTTTTT. Translated, it gives CASSLGGRKLFF.